This T cell receptor (beta chain) is from a study of T and B cells in COVID-19 patients. Study background: Blood was sampled from COVID-19 patients who were either actively infected or recovered. Study outcomes and limitations: No sequencing was yet done of CD4+, regulatory or CD8+ subsets, or of SARS-CoV-2-responsive or tetramer+ sorted cells. Clonality of TRB repertoires was high in active COVID-19; recovery brought above-healthy diversity and richness.

Each TRB amplification used about 220-500 ng of genomic DNA from blood. Comment on this clonotype: The antigen is not known.

The CDR3 has 15 amino acids. CDR1 is MNHEY and CDR2 is SMNVEV in the germline V gene (reference sequence). The J segment lost 9 bases and the V segment lost 4 bases, leaving 14 bases of the junction unmatched. BIOMED2 TRB-A/B primer pools were used in multiplex TRB PCR. TCRdb called the multiplex PCR reads again in MiXCR, with one record for every CDR3 protein. Counted here are about 22,000 distinct CDR3 sequences, under 30% occurring once; the ten biggest clones make up 2.5% to 3%. Sequences were obtained from blood. V and J are TRBV27 and TRBJ2-7; 8 nucleotides agree with TRBD1. This clonotype originated in a human donor who had recovered from COVID-19. In nucleotides, the CDR3 is TGTGCCAGCAGTTCCGGGACAGGCCCCCTTAGGGGGCAGTACTTC. Encoded protein: CASSSGTGPLRGQYF.